This T cell receptor beta chain was identified in a study of T cell responses to AZD1222 COVID-19 vaccine. V was pared by 3 bases and J by 3 bases, with 12 bases between. This CDR3 is 14 amino acids long. From germline, CDR1 is DFQATT and CDR2 SNEGSKA (reference sequence). The table came from immunoSEQ multiplex PCR; TCRdb's copy has only in-frame clones and leaves some out. This table holds some 140,000 clones, roughly nine tenths found once. The clonotype was recovered from an adult who received the AZD1222 COVID-19 vaccine. Sequenced material: peripheral blood, taken 28 days after the second AZD1222 dose. The chain links TRBV20-1 to TRBJ2-1; weak D call: TRBD1 (5 bases). The CDR3 region is CSASPSDNYNEQFF. The CDR3, as DNA: TGCAGTGCTAGTCCGTCGGACAACTACAATGAGCAGTTCTTC.